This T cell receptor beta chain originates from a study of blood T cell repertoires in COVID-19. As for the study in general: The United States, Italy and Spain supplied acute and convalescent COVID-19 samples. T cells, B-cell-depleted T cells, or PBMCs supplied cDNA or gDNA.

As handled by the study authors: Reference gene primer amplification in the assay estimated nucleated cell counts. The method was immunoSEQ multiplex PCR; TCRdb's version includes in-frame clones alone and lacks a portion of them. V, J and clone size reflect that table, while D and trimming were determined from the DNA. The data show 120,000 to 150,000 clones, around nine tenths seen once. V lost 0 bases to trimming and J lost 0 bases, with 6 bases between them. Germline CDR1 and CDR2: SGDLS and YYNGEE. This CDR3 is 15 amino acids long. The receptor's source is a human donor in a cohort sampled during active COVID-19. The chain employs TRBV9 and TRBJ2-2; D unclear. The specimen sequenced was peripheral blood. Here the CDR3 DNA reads TGTGCCAGCAGCGTAGAACATACGAACACCGGGGAGCTGTTTTTT. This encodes CASSVEHTNTGELFF.